This TCR beta chain was obtained from a study of shared clonotypes between healthy human individuals. The assay was immunoSEQ multiplex PCR, and TCRdb's table has in-frame clones only and misses some. The data show approximately 2,300,000 clones, with 85% to 95% seen just once and 0.3% to 0.4% held by the top ten. This clone was seen just once. Germline V gene lookup returns CDR1 GTSNPN and CDR2 SVGIG (reference sequence). The CDR3 totals 14 residues. V shed 2 bases and J shed 2 bases, with 13 bases lying between them. This chain joins TRBV30 and TRBJ2-7; D might be TRBD1 (5 bases). This receptor was obtained from a man younger than 35 in good health. Some clones in this sample may be carry-over from other donors' samples. The sequencing sample was made of naive CD4+ T cells from PBMCs. Subset of the sample: CD45RA+ positively selected. CDR3 in amino acids: CAWSLGQATYEQYF. CDR3 nucleotides: TGTGCCTGGAGTCTGGGGCAGGCCACCTACGAGCAGTACTTC.